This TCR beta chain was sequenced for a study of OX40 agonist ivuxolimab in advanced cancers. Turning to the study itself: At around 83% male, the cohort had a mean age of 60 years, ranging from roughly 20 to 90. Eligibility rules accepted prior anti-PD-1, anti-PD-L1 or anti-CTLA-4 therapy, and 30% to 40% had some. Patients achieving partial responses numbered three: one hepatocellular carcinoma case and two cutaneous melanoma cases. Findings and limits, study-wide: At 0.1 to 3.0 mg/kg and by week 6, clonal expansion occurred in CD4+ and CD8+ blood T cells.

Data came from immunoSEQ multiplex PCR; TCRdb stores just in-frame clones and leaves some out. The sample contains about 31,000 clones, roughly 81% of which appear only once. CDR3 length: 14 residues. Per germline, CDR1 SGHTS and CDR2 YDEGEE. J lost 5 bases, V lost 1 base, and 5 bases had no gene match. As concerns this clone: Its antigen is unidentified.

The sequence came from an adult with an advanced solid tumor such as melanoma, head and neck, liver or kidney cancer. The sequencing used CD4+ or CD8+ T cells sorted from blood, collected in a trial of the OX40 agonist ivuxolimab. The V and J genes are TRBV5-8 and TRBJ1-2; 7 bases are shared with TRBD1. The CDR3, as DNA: TGTGCCAGCAGCTTGTCGAGGGGGCTGTATGGCTACACCTTC. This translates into CASSLSRGLYGYTF.